This T cell receptor beta chain was observed in a study of blood T cell repertoires in COVID-19 (TCRdb year 2020). Background for the entire study: Collaborator samples came from the United States, Italy and Spain and covered acute and convalescent phases of COVID-19. HLA class I and class II types, where available, came from metadata supplied by the sample provider rather than from assay-based typing. The prospective study material was composed of cDNA or gDNA derived from T cells, B-cell-depleted T cells, or PBMCs. Deeply sampled blood TCRbeta repertoires from subjects exposed to, actively infected with, or recovered from COVID-19 were included in the dataset. The samples were drawn from two sources: the first 160 participants of the ongoing ImmuneRACE study, and 950 to 1,500 subjects contributed by 6 global collaborators. A de-identified subject ID, COVID-19 status, age in years and sex were almost always included in the sample metadata. The repertoires were released in a freely available public database meant as a resource for research on the immune response to SARS-CoV-2. General study outcomes and caveats: The quantity of clinical and demographic metadata differed by source and by participant and was supplied without curation.

As for this clone: Which antigen it targets is not known. No base-level quality is on record; no much larger clone is a single base apart.

At one collaborating source in Seattle, patients were enrolled during active infection and were followed longitudinally through the course of disease. The collaborating institutions used their own protocols to collect whole blood in K2EDTA tubes. For TCRbeta analysis, collaborators shipped samples as frozen whole blood, isolated PBMCs, or DNA extracted from either of those sample types. V and J are truncated by 3 bases and 9 bases respectively, leaving an intervening sequence of 10 bases. Taken from the germline V gene (reference sequence), the CDR1 and CDR2 loops are SGHNT and YYREEE. The CDR3, from cysteine to phenylalanine, totals 12 residues. CDR3 DNA is the only sequence kept; it has 36 bases, read in frame from the first base. The immunoSEQ Assay, a bias-controlled multiplex PCR, was used to amplify TCRbeta CDR3 regions from genomic DNA. The published analysis was carried out like this. The number of nucleated cells in each sample was estimated from the amplification of reference gene primers within the assay. To quantify the absolute abundance of each unique TCRbeta CDR3 rearrangement, sequence reads were collapsed and filtered. Productive Simpson clonality was computed per sample as the square root of Simpson's diversity index over productive rearrangements. As stored in TCRdb, this immuneACCESS dataset retains in-frame rearrangements with V and J assigned. A fraction of the clones does not appear; measured against another copy, unresolved V genes explain less than half of the discrepancy, and the remainder lacks a known reason. The V and J calls and clone size are taken from that table; D and trimming were inferred from the DNA. In all, the sample holds fewer than 95,000 clones, and around 74% of those were seen once. Jointly, the top ten make up 3.9% of the sample.

The sequence was obtained from a man aged 65-85 years with COVID-19, enrolled during active disease. Here the chain combines TRBV5-4 and TRBJ2-1, and possibly TRBD2, on 5 matching bases. The material sequenced was peripheral blood. The nucleotide sequence is given as TGTGCCAGCAGCTCCGTTGGAGGTGAGCAGTTCTTC. This is translated as CASSSVGGEQFF.